The TCR beta chain described here comes from a study of CXCR3-negative and CXCR3-positive naive CD8 T cells. Study conclusions and caveats: Memory CD8+ T cell repertoires were far less diverse than both naive subsets. Compared with CXCR3-negative naive cells, CXCR3-positive naive cells showed more hydrophobic TRB CDR3s.

Of note for this clonotype: The antigen is not known.

Carrying UMI labels, the TRB cDNA libraries were prepared through 5' RACE. With the 5' RACE reads reprocessed, TCRdb shows one record per CDR3 protein and no DNA. This table lists 5,000 to 6,500 distinct CDR3 sequences. The sequenced sample consisted of naive CXCR3+ CD8+ T cells from blood. Subset denoted: CD45RO-CCR7+CD27+CD95- naive CD8+ T cells expressing CXCR3 (TNR3+). The sequence came from a human donor in good health. Some clones in this sample may be carry-over from other donors' samples.

The CDR3 sequence: CASSSRSAAAYEQYF. This sequence joins TRBV7-2 and TRBJ2-7; the TCRdb D gene call, TRBD2, has no DNA to confirm it. Germline V lookup: CDR1 SGHTA, CDR2 FQGNSA. This CDR3 has 15 residues.